This T cell receptor beta chain was sequenced in a study of T cells in Graves' hyperthyroidism and ophthalmopathy. General study results and limits: Within blood appeared most thyroid clonotypes that had expanded above 0.001.

RNA transcripts served as the template for amplifying TCR beta CDR3 regions. First-round RT-PCR targeting the TCR CDR3 was performed with the HTBI primer set. Using its own MiXCR run on the multiplex PCR reads, TCRdb lists one record per CDR3 protein. Among about 760,000 distinct CDR3 sequences listed, approximately 36% were seen once. As regards this clonotype: As yet, its antigen is unknown.

Germline V lookup: CDR1 LNHNV, CDR2 YYDKDF (reference sequence). The CDR3 is 15 residues long. V lost 0 bases, J lost 6 bases, and 12 bases lay in between. This sequence was found in a woman in her forties with Graves' hyperthyroidism. Sequencing was performed on blood. The chain uses TRBV15 and TRBJ1-5; no clear D gene. As DNA, the CDR3 is TGTGCCACCAGCAGAGATCGGGTGCGTGCTCAGCCCCAGCATTTT. Protein: CATSRDRVRAQPQHF.